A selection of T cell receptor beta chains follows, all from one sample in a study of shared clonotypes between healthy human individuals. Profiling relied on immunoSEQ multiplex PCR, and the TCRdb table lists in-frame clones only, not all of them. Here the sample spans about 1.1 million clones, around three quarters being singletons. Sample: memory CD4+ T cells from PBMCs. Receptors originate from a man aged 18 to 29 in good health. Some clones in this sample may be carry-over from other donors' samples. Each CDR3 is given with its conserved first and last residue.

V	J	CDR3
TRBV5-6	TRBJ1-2	CASSLGGLNYGYTF
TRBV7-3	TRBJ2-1	CASSLDRVKDNEQFF
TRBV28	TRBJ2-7	CASSLGGLAVYEQYF
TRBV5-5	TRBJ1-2	CASSLETYGYTF
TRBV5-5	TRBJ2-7	CASSKGLAGVGEQYF
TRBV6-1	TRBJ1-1	CASSAQMNTEAFF
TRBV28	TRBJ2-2	CASRIGQASGELFF
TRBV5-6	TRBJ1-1	CASSLSRRGTEAFF
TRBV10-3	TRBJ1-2	CAISGTALNYGYTF
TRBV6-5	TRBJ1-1	CASSYSREAFF
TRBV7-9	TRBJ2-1	CASSSRQAGGHNEQFF
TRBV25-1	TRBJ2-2	CASRRSGRQNGELFF
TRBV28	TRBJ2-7	CASRRTSGNTYEQYF
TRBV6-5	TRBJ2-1	CASSSSQGNNEQFF
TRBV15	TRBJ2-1	CATSRGPSGGNNEQFF
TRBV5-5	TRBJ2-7	CASSLALAGGAYEQYF
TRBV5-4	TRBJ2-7	CASSFWGQGGEQYF
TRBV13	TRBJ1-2	CASSLESSFYGYTF
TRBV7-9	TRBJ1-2	CASSFQTGAGGYTF
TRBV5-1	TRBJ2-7	CASSVGDSLYEQYF
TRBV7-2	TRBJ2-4	CASSPDRGGNIQYF
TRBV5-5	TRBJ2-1	CASSLPYTDEQFF
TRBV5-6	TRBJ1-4	CASTGFPWVQGNNEKLFF
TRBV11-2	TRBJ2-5	CASSRGRLETQYF
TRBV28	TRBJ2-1	CASSLPTSAYNEQFF
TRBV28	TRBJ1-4	CASSLAGTGGNEKLFF
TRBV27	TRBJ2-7	CASSLKVQFYEQYF
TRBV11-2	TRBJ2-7	CASSLVLGQGGYEQYF
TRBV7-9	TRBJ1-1	CASSLGSGGHGTEAFF
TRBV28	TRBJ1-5	CVTAEQNQPQHF
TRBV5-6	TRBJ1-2	CASSLVQKFTF
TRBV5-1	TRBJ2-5	CASSLWEKDTQYF
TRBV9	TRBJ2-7	CASSVGPTHSYEQYF
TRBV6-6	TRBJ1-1	CASTKWTGNTEAFF
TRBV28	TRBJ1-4	CASSLPGQILNEKLFF
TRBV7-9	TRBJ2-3	CASGPGGTANLPDTQYF
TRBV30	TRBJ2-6	CAWRRRGAGANVLTF
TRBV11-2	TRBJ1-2	CASSLDRVPIYGYTF
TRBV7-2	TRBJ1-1	CASSSRQGGDTEAFF
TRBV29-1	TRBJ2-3	CSVGGRASTDTQYF
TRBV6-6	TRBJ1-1	CASSYSVGVNTEAFF
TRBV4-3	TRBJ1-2	CASSPKRSKGAGYTF
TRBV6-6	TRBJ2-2	CASSLGLPRTPGELFF
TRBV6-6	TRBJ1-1	CASSYSRSGNTEAFF
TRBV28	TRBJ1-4	CASSLPGGGTATNEKLFF
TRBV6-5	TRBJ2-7	CASSPLGRASREQYF
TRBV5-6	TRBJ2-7	CASSLGTGPNYEQYF
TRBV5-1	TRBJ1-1	CASSLGANLNTEAFF
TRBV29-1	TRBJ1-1	CSVAGQGWVEAFF
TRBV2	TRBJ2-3	CASSGLAGITDTQYF
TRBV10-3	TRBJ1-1	CAIREWGAYTEAFF
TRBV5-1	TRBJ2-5	CASSFGRQETQYF
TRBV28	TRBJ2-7	CASSTTYEQYF
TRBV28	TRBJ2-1	CASSLTGREFF
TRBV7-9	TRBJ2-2	CASSLIGTPNTGELFF